These 22 T cell receptor beta chains came from one sample sequenced in a study of tumor-infiltrating lymphocytes in primary liver carcinoma. With roughly 0.5 ug total RNA as template and a constant-region primer, TCR beta cDNA was made. Researchers made the TCR beta libraries by running three nested multiplex PCR rounds with slightly modified ARM-PCR. In the first two PCR rounds, TRBV1-TRBV30 forward primers were paired with a C-beta reverse primer, and each round lasted about 9 cycles. TCRdb itself ran the multiplex PCR reads through MiXCR, one entry per CDR3 protein. The data hold 45,000 to 55,000 distinct CDR3 sequences, with about two thirds observed a single time. Total RNA and DNA came together from around 20-30 mg of bulk tissue without cell sorting. Sequences were obtained from liver tumor tissue from sampling region 5. The subset: tumor region T5, tumor centre. These receptors were taken from a man between 40 and 49 years old with primary liver carcinoma and hepatitis B virus infection.

This clonotype was counted between two and nine times. A read error is likely, as this CDR3 ends without the conserved phenylalanine or tryptophan. The chain recombines TRBV10-3 with TRBJ2-1; D is uncertain. The CDR3 has 11 amino acids. Looked up from germline, CDR1 is ENHRY and CDR2 is SYGVKD. Trimming stripped 2 bases from V and 12 bases from J, with 8 bases between. CDR3 residues: CAISEGSRQFL. The CDR3 DNA sequence: TGTGCCATCAGTGAGGGGTCTCGGCAGTTCTTA.

Regarding this clonotype: At one end the junction does not follow the germline gene, possibly because of a read error. The chain is built from TRBV4-1 and TRBJ2-5; 9 positions agree with TRBD1. Looked up from germline, CDR1 is MGHRA and CDR2 is YSYEKL. The CDR3 loop spans 16 amino acids. The CDR3 DNA sequence: TGCGCCAGCAGCCGATCCGGGACAGGGTTCGAAAGGACCCAGTGCTTC. Amino acid sequence: CASSRSGTGFERTQCF.

On this clonotype: At one boundary the junction diverges from the germline segment, which might be a read error. V usage is TRBV6-1 and J usage is TRBJ1-2; a possible D gene is TRBD1 (5 bases). Germline CDR1 and CDR2: MNHNS and SASEGT. The length of the CDR3 is 15 residues. The DNA for the CDR3 is TGTGCCAGCGGTGAAGAGTGGGCAGGGAGCTATGGCCACACCTTC. Its protein product is CASGEEWAGSYGHTF.

This clonotype was counted only a few times. The V gene is TRBV19, the J gene TRBJ1-5; D gene unclear. Trimming removed 2 bases at V and 4 bases at J, with 6 bases between. The CDR3 runs to 13 residues. The V gene's germline CDR1 is LNHDA and CDR2 SQIVND (reference sequence). CDR3 region: CASSISGNQPQHF. CDR3 nucleotides: TGTGCCAGTAGTATAAGCGGTAATCAGCCCCAGCATTTT.

There are many counts of this clonotype. The CDR3 loop is CASRDRAYEQYF. CDR3 nucleotides: TGTGCCAGCAGAGACCGGGCCTACGAGCAGTACTTC. This chain uses TRBV6-5 with TRBJ2-7; no clear D. V was cut by 6 bases and J by 2 bases, with 8 bases left in between. CDR3 size: 12 residues. Germline CDR1 MNHEY, CDR2 SVGAGI.

This clonotype was observed once. V usage is TRBV6-1 and J usage is TRBJ2-1; a weak D match, TRBD2 (5 bases). Between the trimmed V and J ends, which lost 1 base and 9 bases, there was a span of 16 bases. The CDR3 contains 15 residues. CDR1 is MNHNS, CDR2 SASEGT, per germline. In DNA form, the CDR3 reads TGTGCCAGCAGTGAAGATGAGGGAGAGCCGGGTGAGCAGTTCTTC. It is translated as CASSEDEGEPGEQFF.

This clonotype was recorded once. This CDR3 fails to terminate in the conserved phenylalanine or tryptophan, so it likely reflects a read error. The chain carries TRBV11-2 and TRBJ2-3; D possibly uses TRBD1 or TRBD2 (5 bases each). V shed 4 bases and J shed 4 bases, with 12 bases lying between them. The CDR3 totals 14 residues. The germline CDR1 and CDR2 sequences are SGHAT and FQNNGV. CDR3 loop: CASSSVGGPDTQYI. The CDR3 DNA reads TGTGCCAGCAGCTCAGTTGGGGGTCCAGATACGCAGTATATT.

This clonotype was counted once. The V and J genes are TRBV29-1 and TRBJ2-3; D is perhaps TRBD2 (6 bases). Germline V gene sequence: CDR1 SQVTM, CDR2 ANQGSEA. CDR3 length: 14 residues. The germline V and J ends were trimmed by 5 bases and 5 bases, with 17 bases remaining between them. CDR3 loop: CSVHLPGVVDTQYF. CDR3 DNA sequence: TGCAGCGTTCATCTTCCGGGGGTGGTAGATACGCAGTATTTT.

The chain joins TRBV5-6 to TRBJ2-1, with 7 positions matching TRBD2. The trim removed 9 bases at V and 3 bases at J, leaving 15 bases unmatched. Germline V CDR1 and CDR2: SGHDT, YYEEEE. The CDR3 covers 16 residues. Here the CDR3 reads CANSLGAGRGYNEQFF. The CDR3 DNA follows: TGTGCCAATAGCTTGGGAGCGGGGCGCGGCTACAATGAGCAGTTCTTC.

The chain joins TRBV6-6 to TRBJ1-4; weak D call: TRBD1 (5 bases). Germline CDR1 is MNHNY and CDR2 is SVGAGI (reference sequence). V was pared by 7 bases and J by 4 bases, with 22 bases between. This CDR3 comprises 17 residues. CDR3 amino acids: CASTFGTGATINEKLFF. Written as DNA, the CDR3 is TGTGCCAGCACTTTTGGGACCGGGGCGACAATTAATGAAAAACTGTTTTTT.

Comments on this clonotype: A junction boundary mismatches the germline segment, possibly from a read error. V gene TRBV29-1 combines with J gene TRBJ2-1; D possibly corresponds to TRBD2 (6 bases). Germline assignment: CDR1 SQVTM and CDR2 ANQGSEA. The CDR3 is 14 amino acids. CDR3 protein: CSVDPGLDYNEQFF. The CDR3 coding sequence is TGTAGCGTTGATCCGGGACTCGACTACAATGAGCAGTTCTTC.

As to this clonotype: At one of its ends the junction is not consistent with the germline gene, which may arise from a read error. The gene calls are TRBV6-1 and TRBJ2-7, with no clear D. Germline CDR1 is MNHNS and CDR2 is SASEGT. This CDR3 spans 12 amino acids. CDR3 protein: CVSSEMAVEHYF. CDR3 in DNA: TGTGTCAGCAGTGAAATGGCGGTCGAGCATTACTTC.

A note on this clonotype: An end of the junction differs from the germline gene, which may be a read error. The gene calls are TRBV11-2 and TRBJ2-3; D may correspond to TRBD1 or TRBD2 (6 bases each). The germline V gene has CDR1 SGHAT and CDR2 FQNNGV. This CDR3 is 16 amino acids long. The CDR3 nucleotides are TGTGTCAGCAGCTTAGAGGGACTTGCGTGGACAGATACGGAGTATTTT. Its translation is CVSSLEGLAWTDTEYF.

The CDR3 DNA reads as TGTGCCAGCAGTGTGGGGTTGACAATCGATCAGCCCCAGCATTTT. This codes for CASSVGLTIDQPQHF. The chain has TRBV6-1 and TRBJ1-5; D remains unclear. The CDR3 loop spans 15 amino acids. With 4 bases removed from V and 5 bases from J, the gap between germline ends came to 15 bases. Germline loops: CDR1 MNHNS, CDR2 SASEGT.

The rearrangement joins TRBV11-2 to TRBJ2-1; D is possibly TRBD2 (8 bases). The germline gives CDR1 SGHAT, CDR2 FQNNGV. The CDR3 consists of 15 residues. The V gene lost 7 bases and the J gene lost 10 bases, with 23 bases spanning the gap. The CDR3, as DNA: TGTGCCAGCACGGGGGGGATAGGGGGCGTCAACGAGCAGTTCTTC. The encoded protein is CASTGGIGGVNEQFF.

About this clonotype itself: A much larger clone lies a single base off, so this may be a read error. CDR3 region: CASRGGKSPLHF. As DNA, the CDR3 is TGCGCCAGCAGAGGGGGGAAATCACCCCTCCACTTT. The genes are TRBV5-1 and TRBJ1-6; perhaps TRBD1 as D (6 bases). Trimming cost V 5 bases and J 10 bases, with 10 bases left between them. This CDR3 has 12 residues. Germline V gives CDR1 SGHRS, CDR2 YFSETQ.

As regards this clonotype: A much larger clone lies a single base off, so this may be a read error. The gene calls are TRBV30 and TRBJ2-2; 7 nucleotides line up with TRBD1. Germline trimming cut 7 bases from V and 5 bases from J; bases unmatched to any gene: 10. This CDR3 spans 14 amino acids. Germline V gives CDR1 GTSNPN, CDR2 SVGIG (reference sequence). DNA of the CDR3: TGTGCCTCGAGGGGGCTTTTATGGACCGGGGAGCTGTTTTTT. Its protein product is CASRGLLWTGELFF.

On this clonotype: An end of the junction does not agree with germline; a read error may underlie this. The chain joins TRBV6-1 to TRBJ2-1, with a tentative D call TRBD2 (5 bases). The CDR3 extends over 14 amino acids. Germline V gene data show CDR1 as MNHNS and CDR2 as SASEGT. DNA for the CDR3: TGTGTCAGCAGTCCCACTAGTGGATACAATGAGCAGTTCTTC. Translated, it gives CVSSPTSGYNEQFF.

In its sample, this clonotype was seen many times. The V gene is TRBV6-2 or TRBV6-3, the J gene TRBJ2-3; 8 bases line up with TRBD1. Germline-derived CDR1 and CDR2 are MNHEY and SVGEGT. The ends lost 0 bases at V and 4 bases at J; junction bases unmatched: 0. This CDR3 has 14 residues. The CDR3 reads CASSYSTGADTQYF. Here the CDR3 DNA reads TGTGCCAGCAGTTACTCGACAGGGGCAGATACGCAGTATTTT.

Regarding this clonotype: Given a much more abundant clone one base away, this may be a read error. The chain is built from TRBV6-1 and TRBJ2-7; TRBD2 matches at 8 bases. CDR1 is MNHNS, CDR2 SASEGT, per germline. The CDR3 spans 15 residues. V dropped 0 bases and J dropped 3; count of bases not matched to a gene: 4. The chain's CDR3 is CASSEAWGLGYEQYF. CDR3 coding DNA: TGTGCCAGCAGTGAAGCGTGGGGACTAGGCTACGAGCAGTACTTC.

This clonotype appeared a single time. Sequence at one end of the junction differs from germline and may be a read error. The J gene is TRBJ2-1, the V gene TRBV29-1; 10 nucleotides agree with TRBD2. Germline V lookup: CDR1 SQVTM, CDR2 ANQGSEA. CDR3 length: 15 amino acids. CDR3 sequence reads: CRVVTAGGPGNVQFF. The DNA of the CDR3 is TGCAGGGTTGTGACAGCGGGAGGGCCAGGTAATGTGCAGTTCTTC.

Many counts were recorded for this clonotype. The CDR3 loop reads CASSPPSSGNTIYF. The CDR3 DNA is TGTGCCAGCAGCCCGCCCAGCTCTGGAAACACCATATATTTT. This rearrangement joins TRBV7-9 to TRBJ1-3; no clear D. Trimming pared 5 bases from V and 0 bases from J, leaving 8 bases between. This CDR3 region has 14 residues. Germline V lookup: CDR1 SEHNR, CDR2 FQNEAQ (reference sequence).